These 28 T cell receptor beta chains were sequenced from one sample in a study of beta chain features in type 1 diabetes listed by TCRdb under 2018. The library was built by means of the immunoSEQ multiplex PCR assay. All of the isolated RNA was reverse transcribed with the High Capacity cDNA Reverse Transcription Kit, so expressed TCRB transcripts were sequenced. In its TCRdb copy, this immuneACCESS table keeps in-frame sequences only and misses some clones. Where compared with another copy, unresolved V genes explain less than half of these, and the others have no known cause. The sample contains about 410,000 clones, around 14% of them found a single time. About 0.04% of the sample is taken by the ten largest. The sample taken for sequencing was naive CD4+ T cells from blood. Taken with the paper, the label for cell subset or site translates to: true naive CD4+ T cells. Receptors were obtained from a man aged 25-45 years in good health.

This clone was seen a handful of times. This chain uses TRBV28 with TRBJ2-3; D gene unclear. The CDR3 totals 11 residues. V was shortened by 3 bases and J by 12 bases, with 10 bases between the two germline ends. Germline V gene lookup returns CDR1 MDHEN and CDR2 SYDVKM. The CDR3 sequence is CASSFSRVQYF. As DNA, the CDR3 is TGTGCCAGCAGTTTCTCACGCGTTCAGTATTTT.

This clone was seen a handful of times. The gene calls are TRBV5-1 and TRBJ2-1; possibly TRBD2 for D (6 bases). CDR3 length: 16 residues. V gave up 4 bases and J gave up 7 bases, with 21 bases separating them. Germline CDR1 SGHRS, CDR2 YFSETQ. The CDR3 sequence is CASSPPGVEVRNEQFF. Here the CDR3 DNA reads TGCGCCAGCAGCCCTCCGGGGGTGGAAGTGCGAAATGAGCAGTTCTTC.

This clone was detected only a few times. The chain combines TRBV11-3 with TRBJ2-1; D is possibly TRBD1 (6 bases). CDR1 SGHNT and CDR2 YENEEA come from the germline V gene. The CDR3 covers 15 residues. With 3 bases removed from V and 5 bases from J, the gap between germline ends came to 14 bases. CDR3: CASSFWTDTNNEQFF. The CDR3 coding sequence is TGTGCCAGCAGCTTTTGGACAGACACGAACAATGAGCAGTTCTTC.

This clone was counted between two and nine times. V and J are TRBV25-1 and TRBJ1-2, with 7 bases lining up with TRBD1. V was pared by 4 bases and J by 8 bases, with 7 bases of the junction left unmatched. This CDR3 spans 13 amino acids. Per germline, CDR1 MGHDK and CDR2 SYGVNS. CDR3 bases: TGTGCCAGCAGTGTAGACAGGGTAGGCGGCTACACCTTC. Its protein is CASSVDRVGGYTF.

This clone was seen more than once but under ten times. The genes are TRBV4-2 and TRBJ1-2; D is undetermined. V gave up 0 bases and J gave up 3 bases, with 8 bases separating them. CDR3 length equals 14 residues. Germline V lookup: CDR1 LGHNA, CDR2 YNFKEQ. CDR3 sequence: CASSQDGRDYGYTF. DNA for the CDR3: TGTGCCAGCAGCCAAGATGGCAGAGACTATGGCTACACCTTC.

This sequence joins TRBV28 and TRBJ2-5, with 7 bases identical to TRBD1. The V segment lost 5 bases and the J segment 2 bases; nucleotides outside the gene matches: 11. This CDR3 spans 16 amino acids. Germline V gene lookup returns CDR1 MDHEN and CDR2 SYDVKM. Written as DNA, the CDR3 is TGTGCCAGCAGTAAGACGGGACAGACGTTACAAGAGACCCAGTACTTC. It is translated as CASSKTGQTLQETQYF.

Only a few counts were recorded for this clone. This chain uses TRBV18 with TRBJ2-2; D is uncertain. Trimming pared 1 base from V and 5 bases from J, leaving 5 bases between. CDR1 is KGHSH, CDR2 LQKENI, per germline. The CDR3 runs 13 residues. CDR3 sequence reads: CASSPQETGELFF. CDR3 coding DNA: TGTGCCAGCTCACCACAGGAAACCGGGGAGCTGTTTTTT.

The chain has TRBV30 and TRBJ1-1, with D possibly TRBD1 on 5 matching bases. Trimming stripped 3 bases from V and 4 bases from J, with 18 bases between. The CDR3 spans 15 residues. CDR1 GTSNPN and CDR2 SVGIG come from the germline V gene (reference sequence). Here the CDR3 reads CAWRPGRDQGTEAFF. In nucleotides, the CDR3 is TGTGCCTGGAGGCCCGGCCGGGATCAGGGCACTGAAGCTTTCTTT.

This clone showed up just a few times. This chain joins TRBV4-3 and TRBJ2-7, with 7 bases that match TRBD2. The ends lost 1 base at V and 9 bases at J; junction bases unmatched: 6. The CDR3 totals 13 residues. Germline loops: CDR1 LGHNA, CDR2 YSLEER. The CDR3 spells CASSQVRGDRQYF. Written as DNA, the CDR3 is TGCGCCAGCAGCCAAGTTCGGGGGGATCGGCAGTACTTC.

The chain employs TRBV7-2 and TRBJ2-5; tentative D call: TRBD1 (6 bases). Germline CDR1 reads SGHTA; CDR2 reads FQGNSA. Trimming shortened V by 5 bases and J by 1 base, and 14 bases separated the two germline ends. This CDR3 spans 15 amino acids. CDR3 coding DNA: TGTGCCAGCAGCGGGGGCTCCCTCCCCCAAGAGACCCAGTACTTC. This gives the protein CASSGGSLPQETQYF.

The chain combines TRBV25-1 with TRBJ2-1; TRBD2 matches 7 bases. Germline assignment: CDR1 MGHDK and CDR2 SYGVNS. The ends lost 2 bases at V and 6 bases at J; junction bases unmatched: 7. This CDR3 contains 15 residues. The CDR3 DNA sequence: TGTGCCAGCAGTGAAACGCATAGCGGGCTCAATGAGCAGTTCTTC. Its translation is CASSETHSGLNEQFF.

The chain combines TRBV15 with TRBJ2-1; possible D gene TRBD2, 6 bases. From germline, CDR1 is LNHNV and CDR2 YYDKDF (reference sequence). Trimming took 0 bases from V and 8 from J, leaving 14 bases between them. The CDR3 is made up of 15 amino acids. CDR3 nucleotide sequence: TGTGCCACCAGCAGAGATCTGGCGGGGCGGGATGAGCAGTTCTTC. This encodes CATSRDLAGRDEQFF.

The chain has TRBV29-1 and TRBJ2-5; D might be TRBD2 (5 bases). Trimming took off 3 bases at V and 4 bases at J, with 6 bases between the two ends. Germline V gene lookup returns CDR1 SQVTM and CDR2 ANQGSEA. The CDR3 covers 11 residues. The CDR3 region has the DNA TGCAGCGTTGAGGCGGGAGAGACCCAGTACTTC. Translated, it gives CSVEAGETQYF. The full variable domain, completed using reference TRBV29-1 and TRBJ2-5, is SAVISQKPSRDICQRGTSLTIQCQVDSQVTMMFWYRQQPGQSLTLIATANQGSEATYESGFVIDKFPISRPNLTFSTLTVSNMSPEDSSIYLCSVEAGETQYFGPGTRLLVL.

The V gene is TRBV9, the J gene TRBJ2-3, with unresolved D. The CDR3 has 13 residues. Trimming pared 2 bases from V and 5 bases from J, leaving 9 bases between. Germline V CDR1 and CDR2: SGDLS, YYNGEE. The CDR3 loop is CASSVKSGDTQYF. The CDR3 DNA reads TGTGCCAGCAGCGTGAAGTCAGGAGATACGCAGTATTTT.

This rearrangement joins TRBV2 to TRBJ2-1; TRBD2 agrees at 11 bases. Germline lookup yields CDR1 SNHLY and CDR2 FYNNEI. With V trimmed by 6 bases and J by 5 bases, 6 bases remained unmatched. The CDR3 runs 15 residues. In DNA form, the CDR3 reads TGTGCCAGCAGGGCGACTAGCGGGACCCACAATGAGCAGTTCTTC. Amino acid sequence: CASRATSGTHNEQFF. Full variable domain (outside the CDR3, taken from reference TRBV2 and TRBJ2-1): EPEVTQTPSHQVTQMGQEVILRCVPISNHLYFYWYRQILGQKVEFLVSFYNNEISEKSEIFDDQFSVERPDGSNFTLKIRSTKLEDSAMYFCASRATSGTHNEQFFGPGTRLTVL.

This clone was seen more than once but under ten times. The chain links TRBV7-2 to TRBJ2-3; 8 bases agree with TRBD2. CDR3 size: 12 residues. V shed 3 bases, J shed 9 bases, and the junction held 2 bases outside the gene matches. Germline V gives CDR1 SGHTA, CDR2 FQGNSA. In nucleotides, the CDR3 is TGTGCCAGCAGCTTCGAGCGGGGGACGCAGTATTTT. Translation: CASSFERGTQYF.

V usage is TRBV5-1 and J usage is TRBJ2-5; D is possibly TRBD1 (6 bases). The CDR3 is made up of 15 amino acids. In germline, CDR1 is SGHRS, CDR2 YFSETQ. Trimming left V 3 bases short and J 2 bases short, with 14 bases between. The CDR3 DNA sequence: TGCGCCAGCAGCTCAGGGGCCAGAGTACAAGAGACCCAGTACTTC. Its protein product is CASSSGARVQETQYF. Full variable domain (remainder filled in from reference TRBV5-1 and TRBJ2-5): KAGVTQTPRYLIKTRGQQVTLSCSPISGHRSVSWYQQTPGQGLQFLFEYFSETQRNKGNFPGRFSGRQFSNSRSEMNVSTLELGDSALYLCASSSGARVQETQYFGPGTRLLVL.

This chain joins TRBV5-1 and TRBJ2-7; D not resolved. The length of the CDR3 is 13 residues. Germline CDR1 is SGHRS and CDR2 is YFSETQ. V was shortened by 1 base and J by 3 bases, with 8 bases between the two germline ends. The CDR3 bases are TGCGCCAGCAGCTTGTGGGCAGACTACGAGCAGTACTTC. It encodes CASSLWADYEQYF.

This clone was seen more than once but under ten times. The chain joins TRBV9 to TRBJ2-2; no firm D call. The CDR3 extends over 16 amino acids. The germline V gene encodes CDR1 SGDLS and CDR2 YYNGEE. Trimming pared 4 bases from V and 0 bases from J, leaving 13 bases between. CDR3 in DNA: TGTGCCAGCAGCCCTCGTTGGGCCGCGAACACCGGGGAGCTGTTTTTT. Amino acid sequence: CASSPRWAANTGELFF.

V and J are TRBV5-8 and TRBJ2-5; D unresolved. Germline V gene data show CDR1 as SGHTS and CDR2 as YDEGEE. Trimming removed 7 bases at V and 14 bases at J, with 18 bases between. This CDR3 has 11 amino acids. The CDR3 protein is CASPAMQPDYF. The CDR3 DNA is TGTGCCAGCCCTGCCATGCAACCAGACTACTTC.

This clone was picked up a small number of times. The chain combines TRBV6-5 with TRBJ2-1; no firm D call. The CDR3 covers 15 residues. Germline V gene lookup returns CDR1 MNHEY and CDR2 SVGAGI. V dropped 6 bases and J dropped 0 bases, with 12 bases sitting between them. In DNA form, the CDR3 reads TGTGCCAGCAGCCCCAGGTGGAGCTCCTACAATGAGCAGTTCTTC. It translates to CASSPRWSSYNEQFF.

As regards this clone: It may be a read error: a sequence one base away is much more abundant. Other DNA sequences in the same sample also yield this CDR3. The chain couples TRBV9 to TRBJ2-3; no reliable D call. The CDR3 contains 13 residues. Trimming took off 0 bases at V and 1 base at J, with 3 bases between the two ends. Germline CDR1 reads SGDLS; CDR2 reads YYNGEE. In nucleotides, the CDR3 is TGTGCCAGCAGCGTAGCAGGCACAGATACGCAGTATTTT. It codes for CASSVAGTDTQYF. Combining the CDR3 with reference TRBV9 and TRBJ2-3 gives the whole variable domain DSGVTQTPKHLITATGQRVTLRCSPRSGDLSVYWYQQSLDQGLQFLIQYYNGEERAKGNILERFSAQQFPDLHSELNLSSLELGDSALYFCASSVAGTDTQYFGPGTRLTVL.

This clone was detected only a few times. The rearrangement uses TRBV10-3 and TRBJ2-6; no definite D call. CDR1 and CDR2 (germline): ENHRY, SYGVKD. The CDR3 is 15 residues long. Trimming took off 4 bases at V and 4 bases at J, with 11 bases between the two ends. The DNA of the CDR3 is TGTGCCATCAGTGTCGCTGGTTCCGGGGCCAACGTCCTGACTTTC. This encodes CAISVAGSGANVLTF.

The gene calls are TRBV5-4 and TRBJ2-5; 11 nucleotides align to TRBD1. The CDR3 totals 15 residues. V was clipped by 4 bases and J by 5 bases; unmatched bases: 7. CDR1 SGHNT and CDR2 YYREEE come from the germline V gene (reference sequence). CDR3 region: CASSSGQGAGETQYF. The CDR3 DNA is TGTGCCAGCAGCAGCGGACAGGGGGCGGGGGAGACCCAGTACTTC. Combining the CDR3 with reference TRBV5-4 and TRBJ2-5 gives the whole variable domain ETGVTQSPTHLIKTRGQQVTLRCSSQSGHNTVSWYQQALGQGPQFIFQYYREEENGRGNFPPRFSGLQFPNYSSELNVNALELDDSALYLCASSSGQGAGETQYFGPGTRLLVL.

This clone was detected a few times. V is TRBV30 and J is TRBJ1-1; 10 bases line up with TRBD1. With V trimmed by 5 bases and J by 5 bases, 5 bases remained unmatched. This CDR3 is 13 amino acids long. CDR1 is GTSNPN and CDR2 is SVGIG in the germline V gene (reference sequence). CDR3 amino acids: CAWSTDRGTEAFF. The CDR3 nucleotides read TGTGCCTGGTCTACGGACAGGGGGACTGAAGCTTTCTTT. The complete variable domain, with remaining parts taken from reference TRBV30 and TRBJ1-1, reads SQTIHQWPATLVQPVGSPLSLECTVEGTSNPNLYWYRQAAGRGLQLLFYSVGIGQISSEVPQNLSASRPQDRQFILSSKKLLLSDSGFYLCAWSTDRGTEAFFGQGTRLTVV.

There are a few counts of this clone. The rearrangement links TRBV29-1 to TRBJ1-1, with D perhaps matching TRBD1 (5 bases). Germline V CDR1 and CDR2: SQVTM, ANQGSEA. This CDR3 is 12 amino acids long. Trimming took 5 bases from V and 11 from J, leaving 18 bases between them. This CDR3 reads CSVLSGPSGAFF. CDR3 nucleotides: TGCAGCGTTCTATCGGGGCCCAGCGGCGCTTTCTTT.

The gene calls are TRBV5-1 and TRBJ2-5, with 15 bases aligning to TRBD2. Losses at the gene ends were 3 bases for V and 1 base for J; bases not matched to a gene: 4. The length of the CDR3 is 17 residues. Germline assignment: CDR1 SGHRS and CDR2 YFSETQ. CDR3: CASSWGLAGGRQETQYF. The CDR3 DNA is TGCGCCAGCAGCTGGGGACTAGCGGGGGGACGCCAAGAGACCCAGTACTTC.

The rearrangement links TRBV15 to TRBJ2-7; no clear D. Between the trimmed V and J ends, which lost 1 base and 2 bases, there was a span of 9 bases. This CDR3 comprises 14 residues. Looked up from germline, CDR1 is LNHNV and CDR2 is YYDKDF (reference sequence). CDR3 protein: CATSRGRSTYEQYF. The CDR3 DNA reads TGTGCCACCAGCAGAGGACGGTCTACCTACGAGCAGTACTTC.